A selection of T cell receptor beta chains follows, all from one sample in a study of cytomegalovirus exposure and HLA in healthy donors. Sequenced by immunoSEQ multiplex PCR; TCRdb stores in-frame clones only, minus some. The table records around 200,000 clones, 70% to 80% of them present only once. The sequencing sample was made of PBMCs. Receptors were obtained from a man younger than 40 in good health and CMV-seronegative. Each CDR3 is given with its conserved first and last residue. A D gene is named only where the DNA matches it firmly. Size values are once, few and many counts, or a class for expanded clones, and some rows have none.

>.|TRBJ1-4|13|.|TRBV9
CASSPRTDEKLFF
TGTGCCAGCAGCCCCCGGACAGATGAAAAACTGTTTTTT
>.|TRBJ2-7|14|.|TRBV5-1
CASSRAEGIHEQYF
TGCGCCAGCAGCCGCGCGGAGGGGATCCACGAGCAGTACTTC
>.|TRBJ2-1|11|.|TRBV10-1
CATGGGNEQFF
TGCGCCACCGGGGGAGGCAATGAGCAGTTCTTC
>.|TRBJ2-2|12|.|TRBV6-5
CASSYSGTGLFF
TGTGCCAGCAGTTACTCGGGTACAGGGCTGTTTTTT
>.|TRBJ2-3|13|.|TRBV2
CASSVKVRDTQYF
TGTGCCAGCAGTGTTAAAGTTAGAGATACGCAGTATTTT
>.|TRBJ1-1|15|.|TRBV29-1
CSVRALDRINTEAFF
TGCAGCGTCCGCGCCCTAGACAGGATAAACACTGAAGCTTTCTTT
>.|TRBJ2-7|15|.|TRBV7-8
CASSGPGLHLYEQYF
TGTGCCAGCAGCGGGCCGGGACTCCACTTGTACGAGCAGTACTTC
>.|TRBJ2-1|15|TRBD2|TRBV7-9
CASSSGTSGYNEQFF
TGTGCCAGCAGCTCCGGGACTAGCGGATACAATGAGCAGTTCTTC
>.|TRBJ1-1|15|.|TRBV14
CASSSWGRDNTEAFF
TGTGCCAGCAGCTCTTGGGGGAGGGATAACACTGAAGCTTTCTTT
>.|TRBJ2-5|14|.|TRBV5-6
CASSLSGVEETQYF
TGTGCCAGCAGCTTGAGTGGAGTTGAGGAGACCCAGTACTTC
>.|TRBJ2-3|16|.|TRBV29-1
CSVEGIGLGLADTQYF
TGCAGCGTTGAAGGGATCGGCCTCGGGTTAGCAGATACGCAGTATTTT
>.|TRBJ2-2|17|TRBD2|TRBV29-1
CSAGGKAGGPDTGELFF
TGCAGCGCTGGAGGAAAAGCGGGAGGGCCGGACACCGGGGAGCTGTTTTTT
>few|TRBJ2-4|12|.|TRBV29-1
CSVEADRNIQYF
TGCAGCGTTGAGGCGGACAGAAACATTCAGTACTTC
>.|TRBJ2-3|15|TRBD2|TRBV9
CASSVVGTSADTQYF
TGTGCCAGCAGCGTAGTGGGGACTAGTGCCGATACGCAGTATTTT
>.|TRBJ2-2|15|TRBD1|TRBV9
CASRVTGGRTGELFF
TGTGCCAGCAGAGTTACAGGGGGCCGGACCGGGGAGCTGTTTTTT
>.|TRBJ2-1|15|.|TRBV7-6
CASSSTPSSYNEQFF
TGTGCCAGCAGCTCTACTCCTAGCTCCTACAATGAGCAGTTCTTC
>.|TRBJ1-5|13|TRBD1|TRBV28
CATVTGGWQPQHF
TGTGCCACCGTAACAGGGGGGTGGCAGCCCCAGCATTTT
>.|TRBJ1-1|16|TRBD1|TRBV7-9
CASSFGTGRVATEAFF
TGTGCCAGCAGCTTCGGGACAGGGAGGGTGGCCACTGAAGCTTTCTTT
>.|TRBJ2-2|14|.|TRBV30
CGVQRVHNTGELFF
TGTGGGGTCCAGCGGGTACACAACACCGGGGAGCTGTTTTTT
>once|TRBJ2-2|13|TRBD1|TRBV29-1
CSARQGITGELFF
TGCAGCGCCCGACAGGGAATCACCGGGGAGCTGTTTTTT
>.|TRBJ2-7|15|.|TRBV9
CASSAAGDTGYEQYF
TGTGCCAGCAGCGCCGCAGGTGATACCGGCTACGAGCAGTACTTC
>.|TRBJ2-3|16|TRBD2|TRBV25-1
CASSAGLAGVGDTQYF
TGTGCCAGCAGCGCCGGACTAGCGGGAGTAGGGGATACGCAGTATTTT
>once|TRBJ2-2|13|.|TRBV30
CAGLEINTGELFF
TGTGCTGGGTTGGAGATAAACACCGGGGAGCTGTTTTTT
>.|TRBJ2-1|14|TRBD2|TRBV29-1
CSVVQREAHNEQFF
TGCAGCGTTGTACAGCGGGAGGCCCACAATGAGCAGTTCTTC
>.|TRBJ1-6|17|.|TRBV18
CASSRLQPSSYNSPLHF
TGTGCCAGCTCACGATTACAACCCAGCTCCTATAATTCACCCCTCCACTTT
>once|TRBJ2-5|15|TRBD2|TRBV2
CASKNGLAARETQYF
TGTGCCAGCAAAAACGGACTAGCAGCGCGAGAGACCCAGTACTTC
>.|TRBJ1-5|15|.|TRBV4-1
CASSPIPPGNQPQHF
TGCGCCAGCAGCCCGATCCCCCCGGGGAATCAGCCCCAGCATTTT
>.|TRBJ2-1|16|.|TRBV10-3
CAISGRQRTVLNEQFF
TGTGCCATCAGTGGGCGTCAACGGACAGTTCTTAATGAGCAGTTCTTC
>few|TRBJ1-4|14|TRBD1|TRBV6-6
CASSSGQGMEKLFF
TGTGCCAGCAGTTCGGGACAGGGTATGGAAAAACTGTTTTTT
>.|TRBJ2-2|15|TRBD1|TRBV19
CASRNGQGNTGELFF
TGTGCCAGTAGAAATGGACAGGGTAACACCGGGGAGCTGTTTTTT
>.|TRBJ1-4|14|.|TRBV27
CASRSAGLNEKLFF
TGTGCCAGCAGGTCCGCGGGACTGAATGAAAAACTGTTTTTT
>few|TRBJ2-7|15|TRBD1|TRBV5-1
CASSSAGTAPYEQYF
TGCGCCAGCAGCTCTGCCGGGACAGCCCCCTACGAGCAGTACTTC